The T cell receptor (beta chain) under discussion was sequenced for a study of early T cells in non-severe SARS-CoV-2 infection (dated by TCRdb to the early 2020s). Broadly, across the study: Bulk RNA from unsorted whole blood was used for TCR sequencing, so alpha and beta chains could not be paired.

Study-wide findings and limitations: VDJdb matching was skewed toward anti-spike CD8 responses and likely underestimated virus-specific expansions by missing private and CD4 specificities.

Set within a cohort of healthcare workers in London, UK, this nested case-control study involved weekly PCR testing of nasopharyngeal swabs along with blood sampling. Between 23 and 31 March 2020, the week of the UK lockdown, healthcare workers were enrolled and then followed up weekly for as long as 16 weeks. Note on this clonotype: There is no known antigen for this receptor. One base away there is no much larger clone; base qualities are not given.

Library construction relied on 5' RACE. Sequencer: NextSeq 500. Unique molecular identifiers were attached to individual cDNA molecules in the TCR library protocol so that sequencing error and PCR bias could be corrected. Sequencing covered both TCR alpha and beta chains, and within each sample the abundances of alpha and beta sequences were tightly co-correlated. The paper's data handling went like this. Decombinator V4 was used to perform V gene, J gene and CDR3 annotation of TCR sequences. TCRs were defined as expanded if a significant change between any two time points was detected under a Poisson model with p below 0.0001. TCR abundances were normalised to the total number of TCRs sequenced per sample and were expressed as counts per million. MAIT TCRs were defined by TRAV1-2 paired with TRAJ12, TRAJ20 or TRAJ33, and iNKT TCRs by TRAV10 paired with TRAJ18. A search of VDJdb, accessed on 1 November 2021, was run for TCRs annotated to CMV, EBV and SARS-CoV-2, with TCRs annotated for multiple antigens excluded. Through fastp at Q25 and MiXCR, TCRdb rebuilt clones from the public reads, retaining in-frame beta chains. For every CDR3 protein sequence, its rows merge into one entry that carries the most common genes and DNA. None of the V and J calls come from the authors' own analysis; TCRdb made them. The table for this sample lists roughly 64,000 distinct CDR3 sequences; approximately 14% of them were counted only once. Clones ranked in the top ten supply 4% to 4.5% of the sample.

Taken from the germline V gene (reference sequence), the CDR1 and CDR2 loops are MNHEY and SMNVEV. Deletion took 3 bases off V and 6 bases off J, with a span of 12 bases between the germline ends. The CDR3, from cysteine to phenylalanine, totals 14 residues. The retained sequence is limited to the CDR3, 42 bases, with the frame set at the first base. Recombination joined TRBV27 with TRBJ2-1; the D segment cannot be called with confidence. The clonotype originates from an adult who was a healthcare worker with PCR-confirmed SARS-CoV-2 infection or an uninfected control (not recorded which). Sample: whole blood. The CDR3 reads CASSFRLIGNEQFF. The sequenced DNA is TGTGCCAGCAGTTTTCGGCTAATAGGCAATGAGCAGTTCTTC.